This T cell receptor (beta chain) was identified during a study of cytomegalovirus exposure and HLA in healthy donors (TCRdb year 2017). A note on the overall study: According to an earlier analysis of several hundred of the donors, about 179 million T cells yielded 117 million unique TCR beta sequences and about 280 Gb of sequence data. A later genetic analysis took genome-wide SNP genotypes for about three fifths of the roughly 700 donors and used that subset as a discovery cohort. The number of typed donors differed by locus: about 620-640 for A, B, C, DRB1 and DQB1; 500 to 550 for DQA1; around 580 for DPA1; and 450 to 480 for DPB1. The study aimed to test whether cataloging public T cell receptors could reveal signatures of past pathogen exposure. Rather than drawing on any new phenotypic data, the later analysis identified candidate immune exposures from TCR beta sequences and the way those sequences occurred across donors. A later analysis re-examined previously published TCR beta repertoires from about 670 donors and added high-resolution HLA genotyping to investigate patterns of TCR occurrence. All discovery cohort repertoires had been generated using a single sequencing platform. HLA typing covered class I and class II loci at four-digit resolution. The study used immunosequencing to profile the T cell repertoires of hundreds of subjects and linked those repertoires to cytomegalovirus serostatus. Of the roughly 400 genotyped donors, approximately 80% fell in the genetic ancestry cluster associated with self-reported Caucasian donors. An earlier analysis of 500 to 750 of the donors applied high-throughput TCR beta sequencing to assess whether each TCR beta V gene segment acted as functional or pseudogenic. The study combined high-throughput TCR immunosequencing, statistical association of individual TCRs with disease status, and machine learning to predict cytomegalovirus infection status. Alongside the repertoire data, information on donor age, sex, ethnicity and CMV serostatus was compiled. Around 320 gigabases of sequencing data and 78 million or so unique TCR sequences were included in an early release covering over 600 HLA-typed donors. Besides the first cohort of around 700 subjects, a separate validation cohort made up of over 100 different subjects was used. On average, 235,054 unique TCR beta nucleotide sequences were sequenced per donor among fewer than 500 genotyped donors of the cohort, with roughly 18% of those sequences being non-productive. Roughly 5 DR-DQ haplotypes were handled as single units for association and clustering, since linkage in the cohort was strong. Findings and caveats that apply to the study as a whole: Because the 87-base-pair reads could not distinguish some IMGT-functional V segments, including TRBV6-2 and TRBV6-3, those segments were excluded. Compared with equally common non-associated chains, HLA-associated TCR beta chains in a later analysis were more clonally expanded and had lower generation probabilities. According to a later analysis, most CMV-associated TCR beta chains appeared to be HLA-restricted, and the HLA associations seemed to be driven largely by CMV exposure. Because some donors lacked HLA typing at each locus, the association tests relied only on the typed subset. When HLA alleles, especially DR and DQ, strongly co-occurred, attributing TCR associations to individual alleles was difficult. Linkage disequilibrium might explain the correlated functional status among segregating V segments, but an unknown experimental factor could not be ruled out. According to a later analysis, TCR association rates differed among HLA loci, with DRB1 alleles showing the most associated TCRs and HLA-C alleles showing the fewest. The study listed around 160 TCR beta chains as associated with cytomegalovirus. A later analysis reported that several top co-occurrence clusters appeared linked to parvovirus B19, influenza, CMV and Epstein-Barr virus. A later genetic analysis associated a missense DCLRE1C variant with V-gene and J-gene trimming of TCR beta chains, and an independent cohort replicated the association. The earlier analysis of 587 of the donors excluded seventeen rarely observed V segments, including chromosome 9 orphons, because counts were too low. The cohort was sequenced for TCR beta chains only, and without alpha or paired-chain data the features that could be detected were limited. A group of highly shared sequence variants was considered likely to be a technical artifact of the sequencing pipeline. Across donors, most TCR sequences were observed very rarely, whereas some public TCRs were present in many individuals. A later analysis associated 15,000 or so TCR beta sequences with specific HLA alleles at a false discovery rate of 0.05. A further reported finding was that TCR beta sequences accurately predicted the HLA-A and HLA-B alleles for most subjects in the first cohort. Cytomegalovirus status was reported to be diagnosed by the classifier with high specificity and sensitivity in both the original and validation cohorts. Three of the identified cytomegalovirus-associated TCR beta chains were confirmed in vitro to be specific for cytomegalovirus antigens. CMV serostatus was the only immune exposure information available for the cohort. Compared with the approximately 710-donor mean, donors in an Asian-associated ancestry cluster had fewer N-insertions in productive TCRs, according to a later genetic analysis. An earlier analysis of some 560 of the donors showed that most TCR beta V segments appeared in productive rearrangements either about 87% or about 30% of the time, which broadly matched IMGT annotations. It was suggested by the authors that the approach could potentially be generalized to other disease states and immunological phenotypes. Roughly uniform sequencing depth across donors was assumed in presence/absence analyses, although this assumption may not hold.

Measured from the cysteine to the phenylalanine, the CDR3 is 13 residues long. Only the CDR3 portion is preserved as DNA: 39 bases, with reading frame beginning at the first base. V is clipped by 8 bases and J by 2 bases, and the sequence between their germline boundaries is 12 bases long. The germline V gene (reference sequence) gives CDR1 as LNHDA and CDR2 as SQIVND. Library creation used the immunoSEQ multiplex PCR assay. For the multiplex PCR, a mixture combining 60 forward primers for TCR Vbeta segments and 13 reverse primers for TCR Jbeta segments was used. A multiplex PCR assay on genomic DNA amplified the CDR3 region of rearranged TCR beta genes. The amplified TCR beta libraries were sequenced on the Illumina HiSeq System as 87-base-pair reads. Concerning the study's data processing: Across the 670 or so repertoires, a later analysis counted 80 million or so unique TCR beta chains, 9 million to 14 million of which were shared by at least two donors. Raw reads were error-corrected and collapsed into unique sequences by a nearest-neighbor algorithm in which closely related sequences were merged to remove PCR and sequencing errors. V, D and J gene segments were assigned by aligning CDR3 sequences to IMGT reference sequences. For a sequence to be retained, at least a six-nucleotide match to both a V gene segment and a J gene segment was required. A rearrangement counted as productive if the CDR3 had no stop codons and remained in frame with V and J, and every other rearrangement counted as non-productive. CDR3 was defined according to IMGT convention as the region running from the second conserved V-encoded cysteine to the conserved J-encoded phenylalanine. The earlier analysis of a few hundred of the donors excluded any sequence lacking an unambiguous match to a single V gene segment. An earlier analysis of 550 to 650 of the donors classified V segments as functional when productive rearrangements were above 56.7% and as segregating when the standard deviation between donors was above 5%. A statistical classification framework was developed to diagnose cytomegalovirus status using the catalog of TCR beta chain sequences. A later analysis assigned V and J genes by comparing TCR nucleotide sequences with IMGT/GENE-DB human TR gene sequences. In a later analysis, CDR3 sequences and most-parsimonious VDJ recombination scenarios were assigned using the TCRdist pipeline. In a later analysis, each TCR beta chain was defined by its CDR3 amino acid sequence together with its V-gene family, and reads without a unique V-gene family were excluded. A later analysis removed over 500 highly shared, low-generation-probability nucleotide sequences to deal with suspected cross-contamination and a sequencing artifact. In a later analysis, a clonal expansion index was calculated for each public chain from normalized within-repertoire ranks of inferred template counts. Generation probabilities in a later analysis came from a VDJ recombination model fitted to out-of-frame rearrangements, and those results were checked against IGoR. In a later analysis, TCR-TCR, TCR-HLA and TCR-CMV co-occurrence was scored with hypergeometric tests, and a repertoire-size bias correction was applied to TCR pairs. A later analysis estimated false discovery rates by permuting HLA or CMV assignments 20 times. In a later analysis, co-occurring TCRs were grouped using DBSCAN, with TCRdist sequence similarity added in when clustering inside HLA-allele-positive subsets. Co-occurrence clustering excluded repertoires with fewer than 30,000 or more than 120,000 public chains, plus five with anomalous nucleotide sharing. TCRdb re-hosts the immuneACCESS table, in-frame sequences only. Its copies lack some clones; in the studies checked, an unresolved V gene accounts for under half of them, and the cause for the rest is not known. That table gives V, J and clone size, and the DNA gave D and trimming. The sample table contains around 80,000 clones; only one count was recorded for over 60% of them. The biggest ten clones account for 3.5% to 4.5% of the sample.

The cohort comprised under 700 healthy bone marrow donors. All cohort members were sampled while nominally healthy, although unrecorded immune exposures were likely present. The donor tested CMV seropositive and was one of the 289 seropositive cohort members. Every donor gave a peripheral blood sample, and the peripheral blood mononuclear cells from that sample were used for TCR beta sequencing. The Qiagen DNeasy Blood Extraction Kit was used to extract genomic DNA from the blood cell samples. A note on this clone: The specificity of this receptor is unknown. There are no base qualities to consult, and no much larger clone falls within one base.

The chain is assembled from TRBV19 and TRBJ1-1, with a weak D call of TRBD1 (5 bases match). This sequence was found in a male donor in good health and CMV-seropositive. The sample taken for sequencing was PBMCs. In nucleotide form, the sequence is TGTGCCAGTTCCGCCACAGGAAACACTGAAGCTTTCTTT. Protein translation: CASSATGNTEAFF.